This T cell receptor beta chain was identified during a study of blood T cells in healthy people across ages. Using a J-beta primer mix together with a sample-barcoded 5' primer, a second PCR was run for 7 to 11 cycles. All samples yielded 2.5 million or more CDR3-containing paired-end reads. One entry per CDR3 protein, called by TCRdb with MiXCR from the 5' RACE reads. The sample has around 900,000 distinct CDR3 sequences, around 26% seen once. Trimming pared 7 bases from V and 2 bases from J, leaving 5 bases between. The CDR3 covers 12 residues. Germline V CDR1 and CDR2: KGHDR, SFDVKD. The sequence came from an elderly woman in good health. This chain uses TRBV24-1 with TRBJ1-5, with D unresolved. The sample was blood. CDR3 residues: CATSTGNQPQHF. The CDR3 nucleotides are TGTGCCACCAGCACCGGCAATCAGCCCCAGCATTTT.